This T cell receptor beta chain is from a study of T-cell memory formation after mild COVID-19. Across the whole study: Most TCR clusters belonged to a single donor.

This CDR3 is 14 amino acids long. Germline loops: CDR1 MNHEY, CDR2 SVGAGI. The J segment lost 4 bases and the V segment lost 5 bases, leaving 5 bases of the junction unmatched. Study-level results: Pre-infection memory already had some responding clones, implying cross-reactive memory joined. Specificity for SARS-CoV-2 was not confirmed among the second-wave clones peaking on day 37.

This clonotype was detected a few times. Antigen specificity is unknown. Barcoded TCR alpha and TCR beta cDNA libraries with UMIs came from 5'RACE using constant-segment primers. TCRdb reprocessed the 5' RACE reads with MiXCR, giving one entry per CDR3 protein. The table lists hundreds of thousands of distinct CDR3 sequences, about a sixth of them singletons, with about 11% in the top ten. The clonotype comes from an adult woman who had mild COVID-19 (a few samples of this study predate the infection). Cell type and time point are not known. The sequenced sample was PBMCs or a T cell subset sorted from them (not recorded which). The chain uses TRBV6-5 and TRBJ2-3; 8 bases are shared with TRBD1. The CDR3 DNA reads TGTGCCAGCAGTACCGGACAGGGTTCAGATACGCAGTATTTT. This gives the protein CASSTGQGSDTQYF.